Listed below are T cell receptor beta chains from one sample, sequenced in a study of T cell responses to AZD1222 COVID-19 vaccine. The assay was immunoSEQ multiplex PCR, and TCRdb's table has in-frame clones only and misses some. Of about 180,000 clones in the sample, around nine tenths are singletons; the top ten hold 11%. The material was peripheral blood, obtained 28 days after the second AZD1222 dose. The receptors derive from an adult who received the AZD1222 COVID-19 vaccine. Each CDR3 is given with its conserved first and last residue. Fields, in order: D gene, clone size, J gene, V gene, CDR3 DNA, CDR3 protein. A D gene is named only where the DNA matches it firmly. The listing skips clone size in some rows; elsewhere it reads once, few, many or a size class.

>.|.|TRBJ2-4|TRBV28
TGTGCCAGCAGGGGAGTAGGGATAGCCAAAAACATTCAGTACTTC
CASRGVGIAKNIQYF
>.|.|TRBJ2-1|TRBV10-2
TGCGCCAGCAGTGAGTCGAGGGTTTCGTTCAATGAGCAGTTCTTC
CASSESRVSFNEQFF
>TRBD1|.|TRBJ1-2|TRBV19
TGTGCCAGTTCCTTAGGACAGGGAATTTATGGCTACACCTTC
CASSLGQGIYGYTF
>TRBD2|few|TRBJ2-1|TRBV7-2
TGTGCCAGCAGCTTCCAGCGGGGGGTCCACAATGAGCAGTTCTTC
CASSFQRGVHNEQFF
>.|.|TRBJ1-5|TRBV19
TGTGCCAGTAGTGGGGCGAGGGCGAATCAGCCCCAGCATTTT
CASSGARANQPQHF
>TRBD1|.|TRBJ1-6|TRBV30
TGTGCCTGGAGTTTGGCAGGGGGCTCACCCCTCCACTTT
CAWSLAGGSPLHF
>.|.|TRBJ1-5|TRBV19
TGTGCCGCCCCCCCCCAGCCCCAGCATTTT
CAAPPQPQHF
>.|.|TRBJ1-3|TRBV7-2
TGTGCCAGCAGCTTGGCGCCAGGGAGCTCTGGAAACACCATATATTTT
CASSLAPGSSGNTIYF
>.|.|TRBJ2-7|TRBV5-4
TGTGCCAGCAGCTTGGGTGGTAACTACGAGCAGTACTTC
CASSLGGNYEQYF
>.|.|TRBJ2-5|TRBV5-4
TGTGCCAGCAGCTTGGTCGGGGGTCTCGAGACCCAGTACTTC
CASSLVGGLETQYF
>TRBD1|.|TRBJ2-7|TRBV30
TGTGCCTGGACCAGGGGGCAGGACGAGCAGTACTTC
CAWTRGQDEQYF
>.|.|TRBJ1-5|TRBV12-3/TRBV12-4
TGTGCCAGCAGTATTTGGGGAAATCAGCCCCAGCATTTT
CASSIWGNQPQHF
>.|few|TRBJ1-2|TRBV6-2/TRBV6-3
TGTGCCAGCAGCGGTCGGGGCTACACCTTC
CASSGRGYTF
>TRBD1|once|TRBJ2-6|TRBV5-1
TGCGCCAGGAACACAGGGGCTGCTGGGGCCAACGTCCTGACTTTC
CARNTGAAGANVLTF
>TRBD2|.|TRBJ2-7|TRBV4-1
TGCGCCAGCAGCATTTCGCGGGGGGACTCCTACGAGCAGTACTTC
CASSISRGDSYEQYF
>.|.|TRBJ1-3|TRBV7-6
TGTGCCAGCAGCTTAGGTTTGGGACGGAGCTCTGGAAACACCATATATTTT
CASSLGLGRSSGNTIYF
>TRBD2|.|TRBJ2-7|TRBV6-2/TRBV6-3
TGTGCCAGCAGTTACTCGATTAGCGGGGGGTTCTACGAGCAGTACTTC
CASSYSISGGFYEQYF
>.|.|TRBJ1-1|TRBV28
TGTGCCACCCAGAGAAGTGGGCGGAACACTGAAGCTTTCTTT
CATQRSGRNTEAFF
>TRBD1|.|TRBJ2-3|TRBV7-9
TGTGCCAGCAGCTGGACAGGGGGCCCTAGCACAGATACGCAGTATTTT
CASSWTGGPSTDTQYF
>.|once|TRBJ1-5|TRBV6-1
TGTGCCAGCAGTGAAGTAGGAGTCGGTCAGCCCCAGCATTTT
CASSEVGVGQPQHF
>.|.|TRBJ1-6|TRBV6-5
TGTGCCAGCAGTTACCCGTCGGGTAAAAATAATTCACCCCTCCACTTT
CASSYPSGKNNSPLHF
>.|once|TRBJ1-2|TRBV6-2/TRBV6-3
TGTGCCAGCAGTTATTCCGCGGGCTATGGCTACACCTTC
CASSYSAGYGYTF
>TRBD1|once|TRBJ2-7|TRBV6-6
TGTGCCAGCAGTTTCTTGACAGGGGGCGAGCAGTACTTC
CASSFLTGGEQYF
>.|.|TRBJ1-2|TRBV28
TGTGCCAGCAGTTTAGTCGGGGAGAGTGGCTACACCTTC
CASSLVGESGYTF
>TRBD1|.|TRBJ1-2|TRBV11-2
TGTGCCAGCAGCTTCGACAGGGAGGGTGGCTACACCTTC
CASSFDREGGYTF
>TRBD2|.|TRBJ2-3|TRBV5-6
TGTGCCAGCAGCTTGGTCCTAGCGGGGGGCACAGATACGCAGTATTTT
CASSLVLAGGTDTQYF
>TRBD1|once|TRBJ1-2|TRBV27
TGTGCCAGCACCAAAGGGACAGGGGGTGCTATCTATGGCTACACCTTC
CASTKGTGGAIYGYTF
>TRBD1|.|TRBJ2-7|TRBV7-9
TGTGCCAGCAGCTCGACAGGGTGGGAGCAGTACTTC
CASSSTGWEQYF
>.|.|TRBJ1-3|TRBV19
TGTGCCAGTAGGCAATCCGGGACACGATATGGAAACACCATATATTTT
CASRQSGTRYGNTIYF